This T cell receptor beta chain appears in the sequencing data of a study of blood T cells in healthy people across ages (dated by TCRdb to the mid-2010s). Concerning the study at large: Template switching captured roughly one uniquely barcoded TCR beta cDNA molecule per two T cells in model experiments. Age-related changes in TCR beta repertoire diversity were measured in the study by deep sequencing normalized with unique cDNA molecular identifiers. Four age groups were formed from the donors: young (average 16 years), middle-aged (roughly 38), aged (about 62) and long-lived (more than 75). To avoid experimental bias, donors of different ages were randomly spread across the sequencing lanes. For two donors (one aged 18 to 29 and one aged 80 or older), the study analyzed two additional independent replicas of 1 million unique cDNA reads from the same blood draw. What the authors observed across the whole study: Donor CMV infection status was unknown, potentially confounding age-related changes in expanded clonotypes. Bulk unsorted PBMC profiling prevented conclusive comparison of naive and antigen-experienced compartments. Observed TCR beta diversity correlated strongly with the percentage of naive T cells measured by flow cytometry. Estimates of total diversity from one million sequenced T cells were regarded as lower bounds and underestimates. Compared with the aged group, more naive CD4+ T cells, fewer expanded clones and increased TCR diversity were shown by the long-lived group, suggesting age selection. Observed TCR beta diversity per million T cells fell roughly linearly with age, and a significant reduction was already apparent by age around 44.

V drops 5 bases and J drops 4 bases, leaving 13 bases in between. There are 14 amino acids in the CDR3, from cysteine to phenylalanine inclusive. The only DNA kept is the CDR3, 42 bases in frame from the first base. Sequences SGHAT (CDR1) and FQDESV (CDR2) are obtained from the germline V gene (reference sequence). The library was produced with 5' RACE. These reads were obtained on an Illumina HiSeq 2500. A second 7 to 11 cycle PCR used a sample-barcoded 5' primer and a J-beta primer mix. Each TCR beta cDNA molecule received a unique molecular identifier from a template-switch 5' adaptor carrying 12 random nucleotides. Each sample yielded at least 3 million CDR3-containing paired-end reads. First-strand cDNA synthesis was performed from all RNA using the Mint cDNA synthesis kit, with priming by a TRBC-specific oligonucleotide. Following uracil-DNA glycosylase treatment, a first 18-cycle PCR with universal primers M1SS and BC2_uni_R was performed on all cDNA. The study's own analysis went as follows. Each sample was normalized by randomly selecting 1 million high-quality reads, each carrying a distinct molecular identifier. Instead of being binned into consensus sequences, reads with shared molecular identifiers were discarded. MiTCR, set to a Q25 quality threshold and the strictest error-elimination algorithm, was used for CDR3 identification, clonotype clustering and error correction. Lower-bound total TCR beta diversity was estimated with a nonparametric unseen species model using Euler transformation. The public sequencing data were trimmed at Q25 with fastp and processed into clonotypes with MiXCR by TCRdb, which kept only in-frame beta chains. Each CDR3 protein gets just one entry, which takes the most common genes and DNA from the rows behind it. These V and J calls originate from TCRdb's pipeline instead of the authors' own analysis. This sample gives around 1,100,000 distinct CDR3 sequences in total; about two fifths of them show up just once. The ten largest clones take up roughly 14% of the sample.

About this clonotype itself: No antigen is known for it. There are no base qualities to consult, and no much larger clone falls within one base.

Donors were 35 to 40 systemically healthy Caucasian individuals from Russia aged roughly 6 to 95 years. Roughly 9 milliliters of peripheral blood were drawn from each donor into EDTA-treated Vacutainer tubes. PBMCs were isolated by Ficoll-Paque density-gradient centrifugation, with at least 6 million obtained per sample. Trizol reagent was used to extract total RNA from the PBMCs, yielding at least 6 micrograms per sample. For every donor, an aliquot of PBMCs went through flow cytometry to measure the percentages of naive CD45RAhigh/CD27high T cells. This clonotype originated in a young man in good health. The V gene is TRBV11-1 and the J gene is TRBJ2-3; the D gene is unclear. The specimen sequenced was blood. This receptor carries the CDR3 CASSPQWAPDTQYF. The sequence in DNA is TGTGCCAGCAGCCCCCAGTGGGCCCCAGATACGCAGTATTTT.